The T cell receptor (beta chain) under discussion was sequenced for a study of T cell changes during pregnancy in multiple sclerosis. Profiling relied on immunoSEQ multiplex PCR, and the TCRdb table lists in-frame clones only, not all of them. The table records about 93,000 clones, about 91% of them present only once. The TCR sequence derives from a female donor with multiple sclerosis, enrolled in a pregnancy study. The sample was peripheral blood, taken before pregnancy.

This CDR3 is CASSPYTGEAFF. The CDR3 DNA is TGTGCCAGCAGTCCGTACACGGGTGAAGCTTTCTTT. The V and J genes are TRBV27 and TRBJ1-1; D remains unclear. CDR3 length: 12 amino acids. Germline-derived CDR1 and CDR2 are MNHEY and SMNVEV (reference sequence). The V end was cut by 5 bases, the J end by 7 bases, with 11 bases between.